A selection of T cell receptor beta chains follows, all from one sample in a study of radiation and T cells in renal cell carcinoma. Assay used: immunoSEQ multiplex PCR; TCRdb lists only in-frame clones, some missing. The table lists about 59,000 clones, around 80% of them singletons. Sample: blood, taken from a patient whose treatment included radiotherapy and nephrectomy. The receptor source for this set is a man in his sixties with renal cell carcinoma. CDR3s include the opening cysteine and the closing phenylalanine or tryptophan. The D gene is left open where the match is weak. Some rows have no size entry. The others give once, few or many, or a class for an expanded clone.

D: .
V: TRBV15
length: 14
size: .
J: TRBJ2-3
DNA: TGTGCCACCAGCAGAGATCCGGCCCCCAATACGCAGTATTTT
CDR3: CATSRDPAPNTQYF

D: .
V: TRBV6-6
length: 15
size: .
J: TRBJ1-4
DNA: TGTGCCAGCAGTTACAGCATCTCAGAGGATGAAAAACTGTTTTTT
CDR3: CASSYSISEDEKLFF

D: .
V: TRBV19
length: 14
size: few
J: TRBJ1-1
DNA: TGTGCCAGTAGTAACGACAGACTGAACACTGAAGCTTTCTTT
CDR3: CASSNDRLNTEAFF

D: .
V: TRBV19
length: 15
size: .
J: TRBJ1-5
DNA: TGTGCCAGTAGTCGTTTCCCCCGTAGCAATCAGCCCCAGCATTTT
CDR3: CASSRFPRSNQPQHF

D: .
V: TRBV5-1
length: 13
size: once
J: TRBJ2-7
DNA: TGCGCCAGCAGCCCGACGGAACACTACGAGCAGTACTTC
CDR3: CASSPTEHYEQYF

D: TRBD1
V: TRBV30
length: 12
size: .
J: TRBJ2-7
DNA: TGTGCCTGGGGGACAGGTCGCGGGGAGCAGTACTTC
CDR3: CAWGTGRGEQYF

D: .
V: TRBV23-1
length: 12
size: .
J: TRBJ1-1
DNA: TGCGCCAGCAGTCAATCCCAGGAGCAAGCTTTCTTT
CDR3: CASSQSQEQAFF

D: .
V: TRBV2
length: 13
size: .
J: TRBJ2-5
DNA: TGTGCCAGCAGTGAAGGTATGAGGGACCAGGAGTACTTC
CDR3: CASSEGMRDQEYF

D: .
V: TRBV29-1
length: 13
size: .
J: TRBJ1-2
DNA: TGCAGCGTCGAAGGGGGGAGCGACTATGGCTACACCTTC
CDR3: CSVEGGSDYGYTF

D: .
V: TRBV11-3
length: 16
size: .
J: TRBJ2-1
DNA: TGTGCCAGCAGCTTAGGTGGTAGGGACGGTTTCAATGAGCAGTTCTTC
CDR3: CASSLGGRDGFNEQFF

D: .
V: TRBV7-2
length: 14
size: .
J: TRBJ2-3
DNA: TGTGCCAGCAGCTTAGGCGGGAACACAGATACGCAGTATTTT
CDR3: CASSLGGNTDTQYF

D: TRBD1
V: TRBV19
length: 16
size: .
J: TRBJ1-1
DNA: TGTGCCAGTAGTATCGGACAGGGGCTAGGGGACACTGAAGCTTTCTTT
CDR3: CASSIGQGLGDTEAFF

D: TRBD2
V: TRBV10-3
length: 15
size: .
J: TRBJ2-2
DNA: TGTGCCATCAGCGCGGGACTAGCGGGAACCGGGGAGCTGTTTTTT
CDR3: CAISAGLAGTGELFF

D: .
V: TRBV29-1
length: 11
size: .
J: TRBJ2-5
DNA: TGCAGCTTAGGAGAACAAGAGACCCAGTACTTC
CDR3: CSLGEQETQYF

D: .
V: TRBV5-1
length: 14
size: .
J: TRBJ1-2
DNA: TGCGCCAGCGCCCTGGGGACGGAGGGTTATGGCTACACCTTC
CDR3: CASALGTEGYGYTF

D: .
V: TRBV5-5
length: 14
size: .
J: TRBJ1-4
DNA: TGTGCCAGCAGCTTGGCGACACCAAATGAAAAACTGTTTTTT
CDR3: CASSLATPNEKLFF

D: .
V: TRBV5-4
length: 16
size: few
J: TRBJ2-2
DNA: TGTGCCAGCAGTCCCGGGACACCACTGAACACCGGGGAGCTGTTTTTT
CDR3: CASSPGTPLNTGELFF

D: .
V: TRBV5-1
length: 16
size: .
J: TRBJ2-6
DNA: TGCGCCAGCAGCCTGCGACAGGACTCTGGGGCCAACGTCCTGACTTTC
CDR3: CASSLRQDSGANVLTF

D: .
V: TRBV6-5
length: 15
size: .
J: TRBJ2-3
DNA: TGTGCCAGCAGTTACTCGTCCGGGTCCACAGATACGCAGTATTTT
CDR3: CASSYSSGSTDTQYF

D: .
V: TRBV29-1
length: 13
size: .
J: TRBJ2-1
DNA: TGCAGCGTTGAAGATGACAGATACAATGAGCAGTTCTTC
CDR3: CSVEDDRYNEQFF